These T cell receptor beta chains were read from a single sample in a study of T cells in Graves' hyperthyroidism and ophthalmopathy. MiXCR, applied by TCRdb to the multiplex PCR reads, yields one record per CDR3 protein. The sample lists about 560,000 distinct CDR3 sequences; approximately 44% were seen once. The specimen was peripheral blood or thyroid tissue (not recorded which). These receptors were collected from a woman between 18 and 29 years old with Graves' hyperthyroidism. Each CDR3 is given with its conserved first and last residue. D genes are given only for firm matches. Size values are once, few and many counts, or a class for expanded clones, and some rows have none.

cdr3_length j_call clone_size v_call d_call cdr3_aa cdr3_nt
15 TRBJ1-1 many TRBV25-1 TRBD1 CASSGTGGRDTEAFF TGTGCCAGCAGTGGCACAGGGGGCCGGGACACTGAAGCTTTCTTT
16 TRBJ1-4 NA TRBV7-2 TRBD1 CASSFPGQGINEKLFF TGTGCCAGCAGCTTCCCGGGACAGGGGATCAATGAAAAACTGTTTTTT
14 TRBJ2-5 NA TRBV24-1 NA CASSPSAGTETQYF TGTGCCAGCTCTCCTTCTGCAGGGACTGAGACCCAGTACTTC
14 TRBJ2-5 many TRBV29-1 NA CSIGDGLYQETQYF TGCAGCATCGGGGACGGACTGTACCAAGAGACCCAGTACTTC
15 TRBJ1-6 NA TRBV27 TRBD1 CASSLPDRDNSPLHF TGTGCCAGCAGTTTACCTGACAGGGACAATTCACCCCTCCACTTT
14 TRBJ1-4 NA TRBV2 NA CASSVVRGVEKLFF TGTGCCAGCAGTGTAGTTCGGGGTGTTGAAAAACTGTTTTTT
14 TRBJ1-2 NA TRBV7-6 NA CASTRPGTNYGYTF TGTGCCAGCACCCGGCCAGGGACGAACTATGGCTACACCTTC
13 TRBJ2-7 many TRBV29-1 TRBD1 CSVGTGDVYEQYF TGCAGCGTTGGGACAGGGGATGTGTACGAGCAGTACTTC
14 TRBJ2-2 NA TRBV20-1 NA CSAQEPDTPGELFF TGCAGTGCTCAAGAACCGGATACTCCCGGGGAGCTGTTTTTT
16 TRBJ1-4 NA TRBV2 TRBD1 CASSEVTGTGREKLFF TGTGCCAGCAGTGAGGTTACCGGGACAGGGCGGGAAAAACTGTTTTTT
16 TRBJ2-2 many TRBV24-1 NA CATSDLRAGHTGELFF TGTGCCACCAGTGATTTGAGGGCAGGACACACCGGGGAGCTGTTTTTT
20 TRBJ2-6 NA TRBV25-1 NA CASSFYICSASSSGANVLTF NA
15 TRBJ1-2 NA TRBV25-1 TRBD1 CASSLERGGGLGYTF TGTGCCAGCAGCTTGGAAAGAGGAGGGGGCCTTGGCTACACCTTC
15 TRBJ2-6 NA TRBV10-3 NA CATSTQGGGANVLTF TGTGCCACCAGTACACAGGGAGGTGGTGCCAACGTCCTGACTTTC
16 TRBJ1-5 NA TRBV2 TRBD1 CASSERDREGNQPQHF TGTGCCAGCAGTGAGCGGGACAGGGAAGGGAATCAGCCCCAGCATTTT
16 TRBJ2-2 NA TRBV24-1 NA CATSDRGAPNTGELFF TGTGCCACCAGTGATCGCGGGGCACCGAACACCGGGGAGCTGTTTTTT
13 TRBJ1-6 NA TRBV7-9 NA CASSFGAYSPLHF TGTGCCAGCAGCTTCGGGGCTTATTCACCCCTCCACTTT
14 TRBJ2-7 few TRBV6-6 TRBD1 CASSYGQGVTEQYF TGTGCCAGCAGTTACGGACAGGGGGTAACCGAGCAGTACTTC
14 TRBJ2-2 NA TRBV2 NA CASILVRGTGELFF TGTGCCAGCATCCTCGTGAGGGGGACCGGGGAGCTGTTTTTT
16 TRBJ1-1 few TRBV14 NA CASSPIRIVRGTEAFF TGTGCCAGCAGCCCAATACGAATCGTCCGTGGCACTGAAGCTTTCTTT
13 TRBJ1-3 NA TRBV25-1 NA CASRLGGGDTIYF TGTGCCAGCAGACTAGGGGGAGGAGACACCATATATTTT
15 TRBJ1-1 many TRBV7-9 NA CASSLDGSENTEAFF TGTGCCAGCAGCTTAGACGGCAGCGAGAACACTGAAGCTTTCTTT
13 TRBJ2-5 NA TRBV29-1 TRBD1 CSVPGTGGNEQYF TGCAGCGTGCCCGGGACAGGGGGTAATGAGCAGTACTTC
13 TRBJ2-3 NA TRBV7-2 NA CASSFDTTDTQYF TGTGCCAGCAGCTTCGACACCACAGATACGCAGTATTTT
15 TRBJ1-6 many TRBV6-4 TRBD1 CASSDSTGGNSPLHF TGTGCCAGCAGTGACTCGACAGGGGGAAATTCACCCCTCCACTTT
11 TRBJ1-2 many TRBV29-1 NA CSVRLGDGYTF TGCAGCGTTCGGTTGGGGGATGGCTACACCTTC
14 TRBJ1-4 NA TRBV2 NA CASSEMIPGGKLFF TGTGCCAGCAGTGAGATGATACCCGGGGGAAAACTGTTTTTT
15 TRBJ2-7 NA TRBV7-9 TRBD1 CASSPPGTELDEQYF TGTGCCAGCAGCCCTCCCGGGACAGAGCTCGACGAGCAGTACTTC
12 TRBJ2-7 NA TRBV7-9 NA CASSLNKYEQYF TGTGCCAGCAGCTTGAACAAGTACGAGCAGTACTTC
15 TRBJ1-5 many TRBV2 NA CASSLGRGEDQPQHF TGTGCCAGCAGTTTAGGCCGGGGGGAGGATCAGCCCCAGCATTTT
13 TRBJ1-4 NA TRBV7-2 TRBD1 CASSSRDREELFF TGTGCCAGCAGCTCCCGGGACAGGGAGGAACTGTTTTTT
15 TRBJ1-1 NA TRBV7-9 TRBD1 CAWSAGTGAETEAFF TGTGCCTGGAGTGCCGGAACAGGGGCTGAGACTGAAGCTTTCTTT
17 TRBJ1-2 NA TRBV14 TRBD1 CASSQATGGSYDYGYTF TGTGCCAGCAGCCAAGCGACAGGGGGCTCGTATGACTATGGCTACACCTTC
12 TRBJ2-5 many TRBV7-2 NA CASSLFYETQYF TGTGCCAGCAGCTTATTTTACGAGACCCAGTACTTC
13 TRBJ1-2 NA TRBV7-2 NA CASSSDGFYGYIF TGTGCCAGCAGCTCCGACGGTTTCTATGGCTACATCTTC